One and the same sample provided the 16 T cell receptor beta chains below, sequenced in a study of cytomegalovirus exposure and HLA in healthy donors. PCR amplification relied on 60 Vbeta primers (plus 13 Jbeta primers). This table comes from immunoSEQ multiplex PCR, and its TCRdb copy is limited to in-frame clones, with some not included. Among some 70,000 clones listed, approximately 80% were seen once. The sample taken for sequencing was PBMCs. The receptors stem from a man between 18 and 35 years old in good health and CMV-seropositive.

The chain recombines TRBV2 with TRBJ2-7; 7 bases are shared with TRBD1. Losses at the gene ends were 1 base for V and 0 bases for J; bases not matched to a gene: 6. The CDR3 runs to 16 residues. Germline V gene data show CDR1 as SNHLY and CDR2 as FYNNEI. In DNA, the CDR3 is TGTGCCAGCAGTGAAGGGCCAGGGGGACCCTCCTACGAGCAGTACTTC. Translating it yields CASSEGPGGPSYEQYF.

This chain joins TRBV2 and TRBJ1-5; D not certain. Germline CDR1 is SNHLY and CDR2 is FYNNEI. CDR3 length: 19 residues. Trimming removed 1 base from V and 2 bases from J, with 21 bases in between. The CDR3 spells CASSEGRWVLAGGNQPQHF. CDR3 coding DNA: TGTGCCAGCAGTGAAGGGCGGTGGGTGCTCGCCGGGGGCAATCAGCCCCAGCATTTT. Based on the CDR3 plus reference TRBV2 and TRBJ1-5, the full variable domain is EPEVTQTPSHQVTQMGQEVILRCVPISNHLYFYWYRQILGQKVEFLVSFYNNEISEKSEIFDDQFSVERPDGSNFTLKIRSTKLEDSAMYFCASSEGRWVLAGGNQPQHFGDGTRLSIL.

This rearrangement joins TRBV4-1 to TRBJ2-6; 12 nucleotides agree with TRBD1. This CDR3 contains 20 residues. With V trimmed by 4 bases and J by 1 base, 11 bases remained unmatched. Per the germline V gene, CDR1 is MGHRA and CDR2 is YSYEKL. CDR3 nucleotide sequence: TGCGCCAGCAGCCGATTATCACCGGGACAGGGGGCTTCTGGGGCCAACGTCCTGACTTTC. Translation gives CASSRLSPGQGASGANVLTF.

The chain has TRBV28 and TRBJ1-1, with TRBD1 as a possible D gene (6 bases). Trimming pared 1 base from V and 1 base from J, leaving 10 bases between. The CDR3 totals 15 residues. The germline gives CDR1 MDHEN, CDR2 SYDVKM. The CDR3 coding sequence is TGTGCCAGCAGTTTATCTGTGACAGGGAACACTGAAGCTTTCTTT. Amino acids: CASSLSVTGNTEAFF.

The V and J genes are TRBV2 and TRBJ1-5; 9 bases map to TRBD1. The CDR3 extends over 15 amino acids. The trim removed 4 bases at V and 3 bases at J, leaving 4 bases unmatched. CDR1 SNHLY and CDR2 FYNNEI come from the germline V gene. CDR3 bases: TGTGCCAGCAGTGCCCTACAGGGGGCCAATCAGCCCCAGCATTTT. It yields the protein CASSALQGANQPQHF.

This chain connects TRBV7-6 to TRBJ1-5; a possible D gene is TRBD1 (5 bases). This CDR3 region has 15 residues. Germline CDR1 is SGHVS and CDR2 is FNYEAQ. Trimming stripped 1 base from V and 3 bases from J, with 10 bases between. CDR3 sequence (DNA): TGTGCCAGCAGCTTAGATCAGGGTATCAATCAGCCCCAGCATTTT. Amino acids: CASSLDQGINQPQHF. Drawing the rest from reference TRBV7-6 and TRBJ1-5, the complete variable domain is GAGVSQSPRYKVTKRGQDVALRCDPISGHVSLYWYRQALGQGPEFLTYFNYEAQQDKSGLPNDRFSAERPEGSISTLTIQRTEQRDSAMYRCASSLDQGINQPQHFGDGTRLSIL.

The rearrangement links TRBV25-1 to TRBJ1-2; TRBD1 is a possible D gene (5 bases). V lost 11 bases and J 4 bases, leaving 20 bases between the germline ends. This CDR3 region has 14 residues. CDR1 is MGHDK, CDR2 SYGVNS, per germline. CDR3 in DNA: TGTGCCGTGCCCAGGGAAATGGGGTTCTATGGCTACACCTTC. This translates into CAVPREMGFYGYTF.

The genes are TRBV10-1 and TRBJ2-3; D is undetermined. This CDR3 contains 14 residues. V lost 4 bases and J 5 bases, leaving 13 bases between the germline ends. Germline V CDR1 and CDR2: WNHNN, SYGVQD (reference sequence). Here the CDR3 DNA reads TGCGCCAGCAGTGTAGAAGATGGTAAAGATACGCAGTATTTT. Its protein is CASSVEDGKDTQYF.

V and J are TRBV14 and TRBJ2-1; possible D gene TRBD1, 6 bases. Trimming pared 1 base from V and 15 bases from J, leaving 16 bases between. CDR1 is SGHDN and CDR2 is FVKESK in the germline V gene. CDR3 length equals 13 residues. Here the CDR3 DNA reads TGTGCCAGCAGCCAAGTCTCAGGGGTTGAACTGTTCTTC. As protein: CASSQVSGVELFF.

The chain recombines TRBV13 with TRBJ2-3; D is undetermined. The germline CDR1 and CDR2 sequences are PRHDT and FYEKMQ (reference sequence). Between the trimmed V and J ends, which lost 3 bases and 5 bases, there was a span of 12 bases. The CDR3 loop spans 14 amino acids. The CDR3 sequence: CASSFGRSLDTQYF. CDR3 DNA: TGTGCCAGCAGCTTCGGCCGGAGCTTAGATACGCAGTATTTT.

V is TRBV4-1 and J is TRBJ1-5, with TRBD1 matching over 9 bases. The trim removed 3 bases at V and 0 bases at J, leaving 3 bases unmatched. The CDR3 spans 16 residues. Germline CDR1 and CDR2: MGHRA and YSYEKL. As DNA, the CDR3 is TGCGCCAGCAGCCACCGACAGGGGGATAGCAATCAGCCCCAGCATTTT. Translating gives CASSHRQGDSNQPQHF.

In the case of this clone: Other DNA sequences within the sample encode an identical CDR3. The gene calls are TRBV30 and TRBJ2-7, with D uncertain. V lost 3 bases to trimming and J lost 3 bases, with 6 bases between them. This CDR3 contains 11 residues. Germline-derived CDR1 and CDR2 are GTSNPN and SVGIG (reference sequence). CDR3 nucleotide sequence: TGTGCCTGGAGCCTCAGCTACGAGCAGTACTTC. Its protein is CAWSLSYEQYF.

The chain recombines TRBV25-1 with TRBJ1-4; D remains ambiguous. CDR1 and CDR2 (germline): MGHDK, SYGVNS. Trimming cost V 6 bases and J 8 bases, with 10 bases left between them. The CDR3 is 12 residues long. Here the CDR3 DNA reads TGTGCCAGCAGCGATCCTAGCGAAAAACTGTTTTTT. Translating it yields CASSDPSEKLFF.

The chain joins TRBV7-6 to TRBJ2-5; TRBD1 aligns across 9 bases. This CDR3 has 18 amino acids. J gave up 4 bases and V 4 bases, and 16 bases lay outside the gene matches. The germline CDR1 and CDR2 sequences are SGHVS and FNYEAQ. CDR3: CASSSNPRDRAGRETQYF. CDR3 nucleotides: TGTGCCAGCAGCTCCAATCCCCGGGACAGGGCGGGTCGAGAGACCCAGTACTTC.

The DNA for the CDR3 is TGTGCCAGCAGTTTAAGCAAGGGGGCTGAAGCTTTCTTT. The encoded protein is CASSLSKGAEAFF. The chain employs TRBV28 and TRBJ1-1; tentative D call: TRBD1 (6 bases). V lost 2 bases, J lost 6 bases, and 10 bases lay in between. CDR3 length equals 13 residues. The germline V gene encodes CDR1 MDHEN and CDR2 SYDVKM.

The chain links TRBV4-1 to TRBJ1-5; 8 nucleotides agree with TRBD1. The CDR3 contains 16 residues. V lost 1 base and J lost 3; bases outside the gene matches: 5. Germline assignment: CDR1 MGHRA and CDR2 YSYEKL. The CDR3 here is CASSQALGQANQPQHF. In DNA, the CDR3 is TGCGCCAGCAGCCAAGCCTTGGGACAGGCCAATCAGCCCCAGCATTTT.